This T cell receptor (beta chain) was captured in a study of early T cells in non-severe SARS-CoV-2 infection (dated by TCRdb to the early 2020s). Background for the entire study: Because TCR sequencing relied on bulk RNA taken from unsorted whole blood, pairing of alpha and beta chains was not possible.

Study-wide conclusions, independent of this receptor: VDJdb matching was skewed toward anti-spike CD8 responses and likely underestimated virus-specific expansions by missing private and CD4 specificities.

Libraries were made using 5' RACE. TCRdb lists the instrument as NextSeq 500. The TCR library protocol attached unique molecular identifiers to individual cDNA molecules to correct for sequencing error and PCR bias. TCR alpha and beta chains were both sequenced, and the abundances of alpha and beta sequences in each sample were closely correlated with each other. In the paper's pipeline: Decombinator V4 was used to perform V gene, J gene and CDR3 annotation of TCR sequences. Expanded TCRs were defined as changing significantly between any two time points under a Poisson model with p below 0.0001. Abundances of TCRs were expressed as counts per million after normalisation to the total number of TCRs sequenced in each sample. MAIT TCRs were defined by TRAV1-2 paired with TRAJ12, TRAJ20 or TRAJ33, and iNKT TCRs by TRAV10 paired with TRAJ18. VDJdb, accessed 1 November 2021, was searched for CMV, EBV and SARS-CoV-2 annotated TCRs, with TCRs annotated for multiple antigens excluded. TCRdb trimmed the raw reads at Q25, called clones with MiXCR and kept productive beta chains. Each CDR3 protein gets just one entry, which takes the most common genes and DNA from the rows behind it. The V and J calls come from TCRdb's annotation, not from the publication. The sample table contains roughly 83,000 distinct CDR3 sequences; only one count was recorded for less than 11% of them. The ten top clones hold over 7% of the sample.

This clonotype showed up just a few times. Its antigen is not yet known. Base-call qualities are not available, and no considerably larger clone is one nucleotide away. The junction carries 15 bases between V and J, which are trimmed by 7 bases and 2 bases respectively. The CDR3 runs 14 amino acids, cysteine and phenylalanine included. Just CDR3 DNA is preserved here, 42 bases in frame from base 1. The germline V gene provides CDR1 MDHEN and CDR2 SYDVKM. A case-control design nested within a healthcare worker cohort in London, UK, was used, with weekly nasopharyngeal swab PCR tests and blood sampling performed. Healthcare workers were recruited between 23 and 31 March 2020, during the week of the UK lockdown, and were followed weekly for up to about 15 weeks.

The rearranged chain carries TRBV28 and TRBJ2-7; the D segment is perhaps TRBD1 or TRBD2, each sharing 5 matched bases. This specimen was whole blood, taken at baseline. This TCR derives from an adult who was a healthcare worker with PCR-confirmed SARS-CoV-2 infection or an uninfected control (not recorded which). The DNA sequence is given as TGTGCCAGCACGCAGGGAGCAGGGCCCTACGAGCAGTACTTC. It translates to CASTQGAGPYEQYF.